The 4 T cell receptor beta chains reported below all come from one sample, sequenced in a study of blood T cell repertoires in COVID-19. TCRdb's table, derived via immunoSEQ multiplex PCR, lists solely in-frame clones and lacks some. The repertoire holds roughly 220,000 clones, with 80% to 85% as singletons. Sequenced input: peripheral blood. Source of these receptors: an older woman who had recovered from COVID-19.

V gene TRBV19 combines with J gene TRBJ2-1, with D possibly TRBD1 on 5 matching bases. The germline gives CDR1 LNHDA, CDR2 SQIVND (reference sequence). CDR3 length: 17 amino acids. Trimming took 5 bases from V and 2 from J, leaving 19 bases between them. CDR3 amino acids: CASSLRTRADPYNEQFF. CDR3 nucleotide sequence: TGTGCCAGTAGTCTACGGACCAGGGCGGATCCCTACAATGAGCAGTTCTTC. Drawing the rest from reference TRBV19 and TRBJ2-1, the complete variable domain is DGGITQSPKYLFRKEGQNVTLSCEQNLNHDAMYWYRQDPGQGLRLIYYSQIVNDFQKGDIAEGYSVSREKKESFPLTVTSAQKNPTAFYLCASSLRTRADPYNEQFFGPGTRLTVL.

This chain uses TRBV9 with TRBJ1-2; perhaps TRBD1 as D (6 bases). This CDR3 is built from 15 residues. The germline V and J ends were trimmed by 2 bases and 2 bases, with 13 bases remaining between them. Germline V gene data show CDR1 as SGDLS and CDR2 as YYNGEE. CDR3 amino acids: CASSVQDSKNYGYTF. The CDR3, as DNA: TGTGCCAGCAGCGTTCAGGACAGCAAAAACTATGGCTACACCTTC.

The gene calls are TRBV5-4 and TRBJ1-1; 7 bases fit TRBD1. Germline V gene data show CDR1 as SGHNT and CDR2 as YYREEE (reference sequence). The junction had 10 bases not matched to a gene; V was cut back by 0 bases and J by 11 bases. The CDR3 is 14 residues long. Written as DNA, the CDR3 is TGTGCCAGCAGCTTGGATCAAGCGACAGGGAAGGCTTTCTTT. Protein sequence: CASSLDQATGKAFF.

The chain links TRBV5-1 to TRBJ2-1, with TRBD2 identical over 10 bases. After removal of 0 bases from V and 5 bases from J, the junction contained 5 bases not matched to a gene. From germline, CDR1 is SGHRS and CDR2 YFSETQ. The CDR3 is 16 amino acids. For the CDR3, the DNA is TGCGCCAGCAGCTTGGTAGGGACTAGCGTCCACAATGAGCAGTTCTTC. It yields the protein CASSLVGTSVHNEQFF.